This T cell receptor beta chain was identified in a study of T cell responses to AZD1222 COVID-19 vaccine. The germline gives CDR1 SGHNT, CDR2 YYREEE (reference sequence). The CDR3 consists of 16 residues. V shed 0 bases and J 5 bases; nucleotides not matched to a gene: 8. The assay was immunoSEQ multiplex PCR, and TCRdb's table has in-frame clones only and misses some. The data show 200,000 to 250,000 clones, 94% seen once. As regards this clone: Its antigen is still unknown.

General study findings and limits: Donors in the cohort were predominantly white British and more often female, and clonal diversity was possibly underestimated. Reportedly, close to half of spike-specific TCRs are directed against unmutated variant regions. Spike was spanned by vaccine-associated CD4 TCRs, which were dominant at 160-218 and 743-854. Just a handful of AZD1222 recipients were seropositive at baseline.

V is TRBV5-4 and J is TRBJ2-3, with 8 positions matching TRBD2. The sequence derives from an adult who received the MenACWY meningococcal vaccine as a control. This specimen was peripheral blood, taken 28 days after the second dose of the MenACWY control vaccine. CDR3 in amino acids: CASSLGRRGAGDTQYF. The DNA for the CDR3 is TGTGCCAGCAGCTTGGGGCGGCGGGGGGCCGGAGATACGCAGTATTTT.